This TCR beta chain is from a study of cytomegalovirus exposure and HLA in healthy donors (dated by TCRdb to the late 2010s). In the study overall: An earlier analysis of roughly 570 of the donors reported 276 Gb of sequence data and 95 million to 140 million unique TCR beta sequences obtained from roughly 180 million T cells. Donor age, sex, ethnicity and CMV serostatus were collected together with the repertoire data. To decide whether each TCR beta V gene segment behaved as functional or pseudogenic, an earlier analysis of some 580 of the donors relied on high-throughput TCR beta sequencing. In the later analysis, no new phenotypic data were used to find candidate immune exposures; instead, reliance was placed on TCR beta sequences and their occurrence across donors. The study combined high-throughput TCR immunosequencing, statistical association of individual TCRs with disease status, and machine learning to predict cytomegalovirus infection status. Among some 400 genotyped donors of the cohort, an average of around 240,000 unique TCR beta nucleotide sequences was sequenced per donor, of which about 20% were non-productive. Besides the first cohort of roughly 640 subjects, a separate validation cohort made up of roughly 120 different subjects was used. Every repertoire in the discovery cohort had been generated on one and the same sequencing platform. A later analysis re-examined previously published TCR beta repertoires from around 670 donors and added high-resolution HLA genotyping to investigate patterns of TCR occurrence. Roughly 5 DR-DQ haplotypes were handled as single units for association and clustering, since linkage in the cohort was strong. Among the roughly 380 genotyped donors, around 81% belonged to the genetic ancestry cluster associated with self-reported Caucasian donors. The study used immunosequencing to profile the T cell repertoires of approximately 640 subjects and linked those repertoires to cytomegalovirus serostatus. An early release that covered about 600 HLA-typed donors contained about 300 gigabases of sequencing data and around 80 million unique TCR sequences. A later genetic analysis used genome-wide SNP genotypes for about three fifths of the 666 donors, treating that subset as a discovery cohort. Typing coverage varied by locus: roughly 629-640 donors for A, B, C, DRB1 and DQB1; approximately 500 for DQA1; over 600 for DPA1; approximately 450 for DPB1. The study aimed to test whether signatures of past pathogen exposure could be identified by cataloging public T cell receptors. Class I and class II HLA loci were covered by the typing at four-digit resolution. Study-wide conclusions, independent of this receptor: In a later analysis, HLA-associated TCR beta chains were found to be more clonally expanded and to have lower generation probabilities than equally common non-associated chains. CMV serostatus was the only immune exposure information available for the cohort. The study listed 150 to 200 TCR beta chains as associated with cytomegalovirus. The 87-base-pair reads could not distinguish some IMGT-functional V segments, including TRBV6-2 and TRBV6-3, so those segments were excluded. When HLA alleles, especially DR and DQ, strongly co-occurred, attributing TCR associations to individual alleles was difficult. A later analysis found that most CMV-associated TCR beta chains appeared HLA-restricted, with HLA associations seemingly driven largely by CMV exposure. While some public TCRs were present in many individuals, most TCR sequences turned up only very rarely across donors. Cytomegalovirus status was reported to be diagnosed by the classifier with high specificity and sensitivity in both the original and validation cohorts. In a later analysis, several top co-occurrence clusters were reported to appear linked to parvovirus B19, influenza, CMV and Epstein-Barr virus. The authors suggested that the approach could potentially be generalized to other disease states and immunological phenotypes. Because counts were too low, around 17 rarely observed V segments, including chromosome 9 orphons, were left out of the earlier analysis of some 600 of the donors. A later genetic analysis reported fewer N-insertions in productive TCRs among donors in an Asian-associated ancestry cluster than the roughly 690-donor mean. In vitro tests confirmed that a few of the cytomegalovirus-associated TCR beta chains recognize cytomegalovirus antigens. Correlated functional status among segregating V segments might be attributable to linkage disequilibrium, but an unknown experimental factor could not be ruled out. A cluster of highly shared sequence variants was judged likely to represent a technical artifact of the sequencing pipeline. In a later analysis, TCR association rates were found to vary across HLA loci, with the most associated TCRs seen for DRB1 alleles and the fewest for HLA-C alleles. An association between a missense DCLRE1C variant and V-gene and J-gene trimming of TCR beta chains was found in a later genetic analysis and replicated in an independent cohort. Only TCR beta chains were sequenced in this cohort, and the absence of alpha or paired-chain data limited detectable features. The presence/absence analyses assumed that sequencing depth was roughly uniform across donors, and that assumption may not be true. A further reported finding was that TCR beta sequences accurately predicted the HLA-A and HLA-B alleles for most subjects in the first cohort. In an earlier analysis of some 540 of the donors, most TCR beta V segments appeared in productive rearrangements about 87% or about 30% of the time, broadly matching IMGT annotations. A later analysis associated 15,000 to 20,000 TCR beta sequences with specific HLA alleles at a false discovery rate of 0.05. Because some donors lacked HLA typing at each locus, the association tests relied only on the typed subset.

This clone was seen a handful of times. Its cognate antigen has yet to be identified. No base-level quality is on record; no much larger clone is a single base apart. V is reduced by 3 bases and J by 0 bases, leaving a spacing of 8 bases between them. Per the germline V gene, ENHRY is the CDR1 and SYGVKD is the CDR2. The CDR3 spans 14 residues, from the cysteine through the phenylalanine. Only the CDR3 DNA stays, 42 bases, in frame from base 1. Library prep was done by the immunoSEQ multiplex PCR assay. For the multiplex PCR, a mixture combining 60 forward primers for TCR Vbeta segments and 13 reverse primers for TCR Jbeta segments was used. Amplification of the CDR3 region of rearranged TCR beta genes was performed with a multiplex PCR assay on genomic DNA. The Illumina HiSeq System was used to sequence the amplified TCR beta libraries as 87-base-pair reads. As for how the authors treated the data: In a later analysis, some 80 million unique TCR beta chains were counted across the roughly 610 repertoires, and roughly 11 million of these chains were shared by at least two donors. Raw reads were error-corrected and collapsed into unique sequences by a nearest-neighbor algorithm in which closely related sequences were merged to remove PCR and sequencing errors. Alignment of CDR3 sequences to IMGT reference sequences was used to assign V, D and J gene segments. Each retained sequence needed at least a six-nucleotide match to both a V gene segment and a J gene segment. A rearrangement counted as productive if the CDR3 had no stop codons and remained in frame with V and J, and every other rearrangement counted as non-productive. Following IMGT convention, CDR3 was defined as the stretch from the second conserved V-encoded cysteine up to the conserved J-encoded phenylalanine. The earlier analysis of roughly 590 of the donors excluded sequences that lacked an unambiguous match to a single V gene segment. In an earlier analysis of 587 of the donors, a V segment was called functional when productive rearrangements were above 56.7%, and segregating when the standard deviation between donors exceeded 5%. A statistical classification framework was built for diagnosing cytomegalovirus status from the catalog of TCR beta chain sequences. In a later analysis, TCR nucleotide sequences were compared against IMGT/GENE-DB human TR gene sequences so that V and J genes could be assigned. Using the TCRdist pipeline, a later analysis assigned CDR3 sequences along with most-parsimonious VDJ recombination scenarios. In a later analysis, every TCR beta chain was defined by the combination of its CDR3 amino acid sequence and its V-gene family, and reads without a unique V-gene family were dropped. In a later analysis, around 600 highly shared, low-generation-probability nucleotide sequences were removed to address suspected cross-contamination and a sequencing artifact. In a later analysis, a clonal expansion index was calculated for each public chain from normalized within-repertoire ranks of inferred template counts. A later analysis computed generation probabilities with a VDJ recombination model fitted to out-of-frame rearrangements, and checked the results against IGoR. Hypergeometric tests were used in a later analysis to score TCR-TCR, TCR-HLA and TCR-CMV co-occurrence, with a repertoire-size bias correction applied to the TCR pairs. False discovery rates were estimated in a later analysis by permuting HLA or CMV assignments 20 times. In a later analysis, co-occurring TCRs were grouped using DBSCAN, and TCRdist sequence similarity was added for clustering within HLA-allele-positive subsets. For co-occurrence clustering, repertoires with fewer than 30,000 or more than 120,000 public chains were excluded, along with a handful of repertoires with anomalous nucleotide sharing. As stored in TCRdb, this immuneACCESS dataset retains in-frame rearrangements with V and J assigned. A fraction of the clones does not appear; measured against another copy, unresolved V genes explain less than half of the discrepancy, and the remainder lacks a known reason. Clone size and the V and J calls come from that table; the DNA yielded D and trimming. The sample data list some 170,000 clones, and approximately 9.5% of these were observed just once. Together, the top ten hold 1% to 1.5% of the sample.

The cohort consisted of some 730 healthy bone marrow donors. At the time of sampling, every cohort member was nominally healthy, though immune exposures that went unrecorded were likely present. The donor was CMV seropositive and was included in the group of approximately 310 seropositive cohort members. A peripheral blood sample was collected from each donor, and TCR beta sequencing was performed on peripheral blood mononuclear cells. Genomic DNA was extracted from the blood cell samples with the Qiagen DNeasy Blood Extraction Kit. Material: PBMCs. This chain is built from TRBV10-3 and TRBJ1-2, with the D gene not confidently named. The sequence came from a woman aged 30 to 39 in good health and CMV-seropositive. The CDR3 region has the sequence CAISDSLTNYGYTF. Read as DNA, the sequence is TGTGCCATCAGTGATAGTCTAACTAACTATGGCTACACCTTC.